This T cell receptor (beta chain) was identified in a study of identical twins. A universal primer site came from template switching; cDNA carried unique molecular identifiers. MiXCR, run by TCRdb on the 5' RACE reads, gives a single entry per CDR3 protein. The sample holds about 190,000 distinct CDR3 sequences, about a sixth seen once. CDR1 and CDR2 (germline): SGHDN, FVKESK. J gave up 4 bases and V 0 bases, and 12 bases lay outside the gene matches. The CDR3 is made up of 18 amino acids. This clonotype was found a few times. The sample was also reused in another study, on T cells expressing NK-cell markers. As reported in that work: Seven sequenced donors out of eight were HCMV-seropositive, one seronegative. CD8+ T cells in six donors included dominant NKG2C+ clonotypes at about 1.0-7.5%.

The rearrangement links TRBV14 to TRBJ2-1; 7 nucleotides agree with TRBD2. The origin of this receptor is a woman aged 18-29 years in good health. The sequenced material came from CD8+ T cells sorted from blood. The CDR3 coding sequence is TGTGCCAGCAGCCAAGATCGAAACGGGAGGTTAAAGTACAATGAGCAGTTCTTC. It specifies CASSQDRNGRLKYNEQFF.